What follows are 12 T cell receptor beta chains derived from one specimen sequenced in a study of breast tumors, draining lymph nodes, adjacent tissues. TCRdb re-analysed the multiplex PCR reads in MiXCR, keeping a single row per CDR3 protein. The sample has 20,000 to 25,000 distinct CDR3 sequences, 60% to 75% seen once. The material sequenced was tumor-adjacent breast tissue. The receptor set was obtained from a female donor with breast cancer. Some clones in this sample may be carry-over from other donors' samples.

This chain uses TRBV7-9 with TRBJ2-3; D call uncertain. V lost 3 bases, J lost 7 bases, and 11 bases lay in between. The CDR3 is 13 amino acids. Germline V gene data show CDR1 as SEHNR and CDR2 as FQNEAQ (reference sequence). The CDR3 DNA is TGTGCCAGCAGCTTTTCCCACTCGAATACGCAGTATTTT. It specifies CASSFSHSNTQYF.

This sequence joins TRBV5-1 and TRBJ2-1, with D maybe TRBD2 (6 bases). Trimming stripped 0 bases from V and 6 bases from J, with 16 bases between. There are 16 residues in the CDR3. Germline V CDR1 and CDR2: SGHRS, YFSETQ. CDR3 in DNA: TGCGCCAGCAGCTTGGGTCGGGACTCCAGGCTCAATGAGCAGTTCTTC. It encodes CASSLGRDSRLNEQFF.

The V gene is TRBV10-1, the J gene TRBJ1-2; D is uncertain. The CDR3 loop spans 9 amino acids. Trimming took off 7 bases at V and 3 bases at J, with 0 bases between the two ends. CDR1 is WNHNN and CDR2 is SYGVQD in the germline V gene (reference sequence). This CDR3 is CASNYGYTF. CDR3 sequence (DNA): TGCGCCAGCAACTATGGCTACACCTTC.

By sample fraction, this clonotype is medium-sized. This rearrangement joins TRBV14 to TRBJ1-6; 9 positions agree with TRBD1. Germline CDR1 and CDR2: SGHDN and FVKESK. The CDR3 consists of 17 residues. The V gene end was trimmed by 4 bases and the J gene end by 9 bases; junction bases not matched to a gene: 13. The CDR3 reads CASSPLPGQGSSSPLHF. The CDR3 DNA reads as TGTGCCAGCAGCCCCCTGCCGGGACAGGGTAGCAGTTCACCCCTCCACTTT.

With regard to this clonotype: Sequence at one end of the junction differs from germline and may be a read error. In DNA, the CDR3 is TGCAGTGCACCGAACAAGCGGATTAGCACAGATGCGCAGTATTTT. Its translation: CSAPNKRISTDAQYF. V gene TRBV20-1 combines with J gene TRBJ2-3; D possibly corresponds to TRBD2 (5 bases). Germline CDR1 and CDR2: DFQATT and SNEGSKA (reference sequence). This CDR3 has 15 residues.

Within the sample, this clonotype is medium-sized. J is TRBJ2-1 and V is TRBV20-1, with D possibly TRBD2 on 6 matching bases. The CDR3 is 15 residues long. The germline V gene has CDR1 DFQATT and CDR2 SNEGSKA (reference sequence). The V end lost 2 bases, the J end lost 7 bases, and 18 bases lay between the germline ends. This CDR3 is CSARRSEGAKNEQFF. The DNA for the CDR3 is TGCAGTGCTAGAAGGTCGGAGGGAGCTAAGAATGAGCAGTTCTTC.

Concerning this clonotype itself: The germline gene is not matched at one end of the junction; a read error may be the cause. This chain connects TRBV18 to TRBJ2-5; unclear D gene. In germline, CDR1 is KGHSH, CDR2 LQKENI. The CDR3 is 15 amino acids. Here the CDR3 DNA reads TGTGCCAGCTCACCGGGGAACACCCTGAGAGAGACCCAGTCCTTC. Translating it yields CASSPGNTLRETQSF.

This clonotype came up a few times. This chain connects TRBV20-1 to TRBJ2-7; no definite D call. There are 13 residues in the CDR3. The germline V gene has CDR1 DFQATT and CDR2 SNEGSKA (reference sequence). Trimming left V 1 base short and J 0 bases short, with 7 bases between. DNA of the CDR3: TGCAGTGCTAGAGCTAACAGCTCCTACGAGCAGTACTTC. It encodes CSARANSSYEQYF.

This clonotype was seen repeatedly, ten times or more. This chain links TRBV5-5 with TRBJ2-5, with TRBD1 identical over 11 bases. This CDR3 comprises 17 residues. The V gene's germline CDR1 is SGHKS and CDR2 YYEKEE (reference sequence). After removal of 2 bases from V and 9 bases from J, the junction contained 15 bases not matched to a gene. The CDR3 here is CASSFMLGQGVLGSQYF. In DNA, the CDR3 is TGTGCCAGCAGCTTTATGTTGGGACAGGGGGTACTGGGGTCCCAGTACTTC.

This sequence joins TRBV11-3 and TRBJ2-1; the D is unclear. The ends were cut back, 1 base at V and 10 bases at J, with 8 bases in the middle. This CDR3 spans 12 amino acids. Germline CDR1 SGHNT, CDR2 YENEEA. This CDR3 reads CASSLGPREQFF. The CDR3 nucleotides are TGTGCCAGCAGCTTAGGTCCGAGGGAGCAGTTCTTC.

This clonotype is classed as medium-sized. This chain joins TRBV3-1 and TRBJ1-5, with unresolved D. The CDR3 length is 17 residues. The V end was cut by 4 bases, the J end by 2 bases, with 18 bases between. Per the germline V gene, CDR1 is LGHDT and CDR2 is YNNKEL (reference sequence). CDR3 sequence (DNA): TGTGCCAGCAGCCCCTTCCGAATCGGGCCAGGCAATCAGCCCCAGCATTTT. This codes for CASSPFRIGPGNQPQHF.

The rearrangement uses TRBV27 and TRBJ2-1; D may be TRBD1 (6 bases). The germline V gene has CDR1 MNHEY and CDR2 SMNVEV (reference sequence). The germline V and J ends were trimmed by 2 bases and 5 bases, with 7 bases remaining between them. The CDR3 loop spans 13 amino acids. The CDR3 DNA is TGTGCCAGCAGTTTAAGGGGGAACAATGAGCAGTTCTTC. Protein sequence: CASSLRGNNEQFF.